Shown below are 18 T cell receptor beta chains from a single sample sequenced in a study of blood T cell repertoires in COVID-19. Sequenced by immunoSEQ multiplex PCR; TCRdb stores in-frame clones only, minus some. The sample lists approximately 210,000 clones, almost 90% seen once, with around 1.5% in the top ten. Sequencing was done on a sample of peripheral blood. The source of these receptors is a man between 18 and 29 years old with active or convalescent COVID-19.

This clone was found a few times. The chain joins TRBV6-2 or TRBV6-3 to TRBJ2-2; D unclear. Germline CDR1 and CDR2: MNHEY and SVGEGT. CDR3 length: 15 residues. Trimming stripped 0 bases from V and 4 bases from J, with 9 bases between. For the CDR3, the DNA is TGTGCCAGCAGTTACTCGCCGACGGGCACCGGGGAGCTGTTTTTT. Its protein product is CASSYSPTGTGELFF.

This chain links TRBV5-8 with TRBJ1-1; 7 nucleotides agree with TRBD1. The junction had 11 bases not matched to a gene; V was cut back by 4 bases and J by 14 bases. This CDR3 has 12 residues. In germline, CDR1 is SGHTS, CDR2 YDEGEE. The CDR3 protein is CASSPRASGGFF. Here the CDR3 DNA reads TGTGCCAGCAGCCCCCGGGCATCAGGGGGGTTCTTT.

The chain links TRBV10-2 to TRBJ2-7; 11 nucleotides agree with TRBD2. The CDR3 extends over 15 amino acids. V shed 8 bases and J 4 bases; nucleotides not matched to a gene: 10. The germline V gene has CDR1 WSHSY and CDR2 SAAADI. The CDR3 loop reads CASFPPLAGAYEQYF. The CDR3 DNA is TGCGCCAGCTTCCCCCCACTAGCGGGAGCGTACGAGCAGTACTTC.

This clone was seen more than once but under ten times. V is TRBV19 and J is TRBJ2-3, with D possibly being TRBD1 (5 bases). Germline V lookup: CDR1 LNHDA, CDR2 SQIVND (reference sequence). The CDR3 covers 15 residues. Trimming left V 3 bases short and J 2 bases short, with 12 bases between. The CDR3 coding sequence is TGTGCCAGTAGTATTGCAGGGATCAACACAGATACGCAGTATTTT. It encodes CASSIAGINTDTQYF.

This clone was counted once. The rearrangement uses TRBV4-2 and TRBJ1-6; 8 nucleotides align to TRBD1. The germline gives CDR1 LGHNA, CDR2 YNFKEQ. The CDR3 is 16 residues long. V was pared by 4 bases and J by 4 bases, with 6 bases of the junction left unmatched. CDR3 region: CASSLGQGTYNSPLHF. The CDR3 coding sequence is TGTGCCAGCAGCCTCGGACAGGGAACATATAATTCACCCCTCCACTTT.

This chain uses TRBV10-3 with TRBJ1-6, with unresolved D. The germline V gene has CDR1 ENHRY and CDR2 SYGVKD. Deletions cut 8 bases from V and 0 bases from J, with 8 bases between. This CDR3 comprises 14 residues. In DNA form, the CDR3 reads TGTGCCATCCGGGAGAGCTCCTATAATTCACCCCTCCACTTT. This encodes CAIRESSYNSPLHF.

The chain employs TRBV5-5 and TRBJ1-2; D remains ambiguous. The length of the CDR3 is 13 residues. CDR1 and CDR2 (germline): SGHKS, YYEKEE (reference sequence). Trimming removed 0 bases from V and 5 bases from J, with 8 bases in between. CDR3 region: CASSLVIEYGYTF. CDR3 in DNA: TGTGCCAGCAGCTTGGTTATTGAGTATGGCTACACCTTC.

The CDR3 is CASSLGFGTDTQYF. As DNA, the CDR3 is TGCGCCAGCAGCTTGGGGTTCGGTACAGATACGCAGTATTTT. The chain recombines TRBV5-1 with TRBJ2-3; D ambiguous. Germline V gene data show CDR1 as SGHRS and CDR2 as YFSETQ. Trimming shortened V by 0 bases and J by 3 bases, and 8 bases separated the two germline ends. The CDR3 contains 14 residues.

The rearrangement joins TRBV5-4 to TRBJ2-7, with 8 bases aligning to TRBD2. V was clipped by 2 bases and J by 4 bases; unmatched bases: 5. Germline values: CDR1 SGHNT, CDR2 YYREEE (reference sequence). The CDR3 loop spans 14 amino acids. Here the CDR3 reads CASSFQAGVYEQYF. CDR3 sequence (DNA): TGTGCCAGCAGCTTCCAAGCGGGAGTTTACGAGCAGTACTTC.

The J gene is TRBJ1-1, the V gene TRBV19; tentative D call: TRBD1 (6 bases). V lost 2 bases to trimming and J lost 2 bases, with 9 bases between them. The CDR3 is 14 residues long. Germline CDR1 and CDR2: LNHDA and SQIVND (reference sequence). CDR3 in DNA: TGTGCCAGTAGTATACTTGGGACAAACACTGAAGCTTTCTTT. This translates into CASSILGTNTEAFF. Full variable domain (missing parts from reference TRBV19 and TRBJ1-1): DGGITQSPKYLFRKEGQNVTLSCEQNLNHDAMYWYRQDPGQGLRLIYYSQIVNDFQKGDIAEGYSVSREKKESFPLTVTSAQKNPTAFYLCASSILGTNTEAFFGQGTRLTVV.

The rearrangement uses TRBV27 and TRBJ2-5, with TRBD2 matching over 13 bases. V shed 6 bases, J shed 5 bases, and the junction held 6 bases outside the gene matches. This CDR3 has 15 amino acids. From germline, CDR1 is MNHEY and CDR2 SMNVEV (reference sequence). The CDR3 coding sequence is TGTGCCAGCAGGCCCCAACTAGCGGGGGGGGAGACCCAGTACTTC. Encoded protein: CASRPQLAGGETQYF.

The V and J genes are TRBV27 and TRBJ2-2; 13 nucleotides match TRBD2. This CDR3 is 17 amino acids long. CDR1 and CDR2 from the germline V gene are MNHEY and SMNVEV (reference sequence). V shed 2 bases, J shed 6 bases, and the junction held 6 bases outside the gene matches. The CDR3 DNA sequence: TGTGCCAGCAGTTTACCCCGACTAGCGGGAGGTCCCGGGGAGCTGTTTTTT. Translated: CASSLPRLAGGPGELFF.

The chain joins TRBV4-1 to TRBJ2-7; 7 bases match TRBD1. J gave up 7 bases and V 5 bases, and 8 bases lay outside the gene matches. The CDR3 totals 13 residues. Looked up from germline, CDR1 is MGHRA and CDR2 is YSYEKL. The CDR3 DNA sequence: TGCGCCAGCAGCACGGACAGGATTGGGGAGCAGTACTTC. Amino acids: CASSTDRIGEQYF.

This sequence joins TRBV6-4 and TRBJ2-7; 10 bases align to TRBD1. Germline V gives CDR1 MRHNA, CDR2 SNTAGT. This CDR3 has 16 amino acids. Trimming at V came to 6 bases and at J to 0 bases, leaving 8 bases not matched to a gene. CDR3 sequence reads: CASSSPRDRGSYEQYF. In nucleotides, the CDR3 is TGTGCCAGCAGCTCACCGAGGGACAGGGGCTCCTACGAGCAGTACTTC.

V is TRBV7-2 and J is TRBJ2-5; 12 nucleotides agree with TRBD2. CDR1 and CDR2 (germline): SGHTA, FQGNSA. CDR3 size: 16 residues. Losses at the gene ends were 6 bases for V and 4 bases for J; bases not matched to a gene: 9. The CDR3 DNA reads as TGTGCCAGCAGACGACTAGCGGGAGACGTACGAGAGACCCAGTACTTC. It specifies CASRRLAGDVRETQYF.

The V and J genes are TRBV28 and TRBJ2-1; D is undetermined. This CDR3 contains 12 residues. V was cut by 5 bases and J by 9 bases, with 11 bases left in between. The germline V gene has CDR1 MDHEN and CDR2 SYDVKM. The chain's CDR3 is CASSRRIGEQFF. The CDR3 region has the DNA TGTGCCAGCAGTCGCCGCATCGGTGAGCAGTTCTTC. Full variable domain (remainder filled in from reference TRBV28 and TRBJ2-1): DVKVTQSSRYLVKRTGEKVFLECVQDMDHENMFWYRQDPGLGLRLIYFSYDVKMKEKGDIPEGYSVSREKKERFSLILESASTNQTSMYLCASSRRIGEQFFGPGTRLTVL.

This clone occurred once. The rearrangement links TRBV18 to TRBJ2-1, with 7 bases lining up with TRBD2. V was clipped by 3 bases and J by 9 bases; unmatched bases: 5. Per the germline V gene, CDR1 is KGHSH and CDR2 is LQKENI. The CDR3 sequence is 13 residues long. CDR3: CASSPHAGAEQFF. For the CDR3, the DNA is TGTGCCAGCTCACCGCACGCGGGAGCTGAGCAGTTCTTC.

The table lists this clone with a count of one. The V call is TRBV7-8, the J call TRBJ2-7; no definite D call. In germline, CDR1 is SGHVS, CDR2 FQNEAQ. V was pared by 1 base and J by 2 bases, with 9 bases between. This CDR3 has 14 residues. Here the CDR3 DNA reads TGTGCCAGCAGCTTAGGTGGCTTGACCTACGAGCAGTACTTC. This gives the protein CASSLGGLTYEQYF.